What follows are 10 T cell receptor beta chains derived from one specimen sequenced in a study of blood T cell repertoires in COVID-19. The assay was immunoSEQ multiplex PCR, and TCRdb's table has in-frame clones only and misses some. The data show over 400,000 clones, 85% to 90% seen once. The sample comprised peripheral blood. The receptors were gathered from a woman between 45 and 65 years old with COVID-19, enrolled during active disease.

The chain employs TRBV19 and TRBJ2-3; no reliable D call. CDR3 size: 11 residues. V was trimmed by 4 bases and J by 5 bases, leaving 4 bases between them. Germline V CDR1 and CDR2: LNHDA, SQIVND (reference sequence). The CDR3 region is CASSNLDTQYF. CDR3 nucleotides: TGTGCCAGTAGTAATCTAGATACGCAGTATTTT.

The V and J genes are TRBV5-1 and TRBJ2-3, with a tentative D call TRBD1 (7 bases). The germline gives CDR1 SGHRS, CDR2 YFSETQ. This CDR3 has 16 residues. Trimming shortened V by 3 bases and J by 5 bases, and 19 bases separated the two germline ends. The CDR3 nucleotides are TGCGCCAGCAGCTGGGGGGCGACAGGGAGCGGAGATACGCAGTATTTT. Its translation: CASSWGATGSGDTQYF. Supplemented by reference TRBV5-1 and TRBJ2-3, the full variable domain reads KAGVTQTPRYLIKTRGQQVTLSCSPISGHRSVSWYQQTPGQGLQFLFEYFSETQRNKGNFPGRFSGRQFSNSRSEMNVSTLELGDSALYLCASSWGATGSGDTQYFGPGTRLTVL.

This clone was detected a few times. The chain uses TRBV3-1 (or the pseudogene TRBV3-2) and TRBJ1-6; 8 bases are a match to TRBD1. The CDR3 contains 16 residues. Losses at the gene ends were 1 base for V and 11 bases for J; bases not matched to a gene: 10. Germline CDR1 LGHDT, CDR2 YNNKEL (reference sequence). DNA for the CDR3: TGTGCCAGCAGCCAAGGTACTGGACAGGGAGTGGCACCCCTCCACTTT. It is translated as CASSQGTGQGVAPLHF.

This chain joins TRBV5-6 and TRBJ1-3; D might be TRBD1 (5 bases). Germline values: CDR1 SGHDT, CDR2 YYEEEE. CDR3 length equals 14 residues. Trimming removed 4 bases from V and 7 bases from J, with 15 bases in between. The CDR3: CASSAVGAGNTIYF. The DNA for the CDR3 is TGTGCCAGCAGCGCCGTTGGGGCCGGGAACACCATATATTTT.

The chain has TRBV4-1 and TRBJ2-1, with 10 bases matching TRBD2. Trimming cost V 4 bases and J 7 bases; bases outside gene matches: 7. The CDR3 totals 15 residues. Germline values: CDR1 MGHRA, CDR2 YSYEKL. The CDR3 is CASSLSGGRVNEQFF. DNA for the CDR3: TGCGCCAGCAGCCTTAGCGGGGGGCGTGTGAATGAGCAGTTCTTC.

V and J are TRBV27 and TRBJ1-1; D might be TRBD1 (5 bases). Germline V gene sequence: CDR1 MNHEY, CDR2 SMNVEV (reference sequence). Trimming stripped 8 bases from V and 3 bases from J, with 16 bases between. The length of the CDR3 is 14 residues. This CDR3 reads CASRGGARDTEAFF. The DNA for the CDR3 is TGTGCCAGCCGCGGCGGGGCGAGGGACACTGAAGCTTTCTTT.

The chain employs TRBV6-5 and TRBJ2-3; TRBD2 aligns across 7 bases. The CDR3 contains 16 residues. Germline V lookup: CDR1 MNHEY, CDR2 SVGAGI. With V trimmed by 0 bases and J by 4 bases, 7 bases remained unmatched. CDR3: CASSYSAGTTADTQYF. CDR3 sequence (DNA): TGTGCCAGCAGTTACTCCGCCGGGACTACAGCAGATACGCAGTATTTT.

Details on this clone: This sample includes further DNA sequences coding for the same CDR3. CDR3 amino acids: CASSYAAGDYNEQFF. CDR3 sequence (DNA): TGTGCCAGCAGTTACGCGGCGGGGGATTACAATGAGCAGTTCTTC. The rearrangement joins TRBV6-5 to TRBJ2-1; 7 bases match TRBD2. This CDR3 contains 15 residues. From germline, CDR1 is MNHEY and CDR2 SVGAGI. The V segment lost 2 bases and the J segment 4 bases; nucleotides outside the gene matches: 5.

The V call is TRBV5-5, the J call TRBJ1-3, with D tentatively TRBD1 (6 bases). The CDR3 is 15 residues long. Germline CDR1 and CDR2: SGHKS and YYEKEE (reference sequence). Trimming removed 4 bases from V and 0 bases from J, with 11 bases in between. The CDR3 loop reads CASSVDRLSGNTIYF. CDR3 bases: TGTGCCAGCAGCGTCGACAGGCTCTCTGGAAACACCATATATTTT. Full variable domain (remainder filled in from reference TRBV5-5 and TRBJ1-3): DAGVTQSPTHLIKTRGQQVTLRCSPISGHKSVSWYQQVLGQGPQFIFQYYEKEERGRGNFPDRFSARQFPNYSSELNVNALLLGDSALYLCASSVDRLSGNTIYFGEGSWLTVV.

This chain joins TRBV30 and TRBJ2-1, with 10 bases that match TRBD2. The V gene's germline CDR1 is GTSNPN and CDR2 SVGIG (reference sequence). CDR3 size: 13 residues. The V segment lost 4 bases and the J segment 8 bases; nucleotides outside the gene matches: 5. CDR3 loop: CAWTSGGRDEQFF. The CDR3 DNA reads TGTGCCTGGACTAGCGGGGGCAGGGATGAGCAGTTCTTC. The whole variable domain, filled in from reference TRBV30 and TRBJ2-1, reads SQTIHQWPATLVQPVGSPLSLECTVEGTSNPNLYWYRQAAGRGLQLLFYSVGIGQISSEVPQNLSASRPQDRQFILSSKKLLLSDSGFYLCAWTSGGRDEQFFGPGTRLTVL.